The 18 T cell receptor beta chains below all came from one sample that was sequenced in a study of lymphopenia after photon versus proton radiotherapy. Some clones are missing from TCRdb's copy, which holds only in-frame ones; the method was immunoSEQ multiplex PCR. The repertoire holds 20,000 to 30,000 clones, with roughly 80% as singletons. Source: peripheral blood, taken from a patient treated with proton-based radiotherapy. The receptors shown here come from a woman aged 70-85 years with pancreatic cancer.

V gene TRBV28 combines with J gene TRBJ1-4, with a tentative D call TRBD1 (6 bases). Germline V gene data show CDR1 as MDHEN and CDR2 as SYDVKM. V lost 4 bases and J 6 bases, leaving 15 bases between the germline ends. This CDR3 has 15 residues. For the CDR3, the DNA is TGTGCCAGCAGTTACGGGGGGCGGTCAGATGAAAAACTGTTTTTT. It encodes CASSYGGRSDEKLFF. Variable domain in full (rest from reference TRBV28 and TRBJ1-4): DVKVTQSSRYLVKRTGEKVFLECVQDMDHENMFWYRQDPGLGLRLIYFSYDVKMKEKGDIPEGYSVSREKKERFSLILESASTNQTSMYLCASSYGGRSDEKLFFGSGTQLSVL.

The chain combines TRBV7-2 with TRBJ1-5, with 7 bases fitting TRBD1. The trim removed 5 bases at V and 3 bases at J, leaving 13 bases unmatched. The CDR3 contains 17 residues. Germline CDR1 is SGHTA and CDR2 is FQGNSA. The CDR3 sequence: CASSEGQLTHLNQPQHF. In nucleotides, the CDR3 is TGTGCCAGCAGCGAGGGACAGCTGACCCACCTCAATCAGCCCCAGCATTTT.

Here the CDR3 reads CASSILAGDLNEQFF. The CDR3 nucleotides are TGTGCCAGCAGCATACTAGCGGGAGATCTGAATGAGCAGTTCTTC. V usage is TRBV7-3 and J usage is TRBJ2-1, with 11 positions matching TRBD2. The germline V gene encodes CDR1 SGHTA and CDR2 FQGTGA. J lost 7 bases, V lost 5 bases, and 7 bases had no gene match. CDR3 length: 15 residues.

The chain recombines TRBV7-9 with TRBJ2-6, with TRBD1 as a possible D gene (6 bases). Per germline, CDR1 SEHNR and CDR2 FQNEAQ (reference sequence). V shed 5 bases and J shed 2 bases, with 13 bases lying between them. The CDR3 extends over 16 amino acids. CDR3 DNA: TGTGCCAGCAGCCCCAATACAGGGCCTGGGGCCAACGTCCTGACTTTC. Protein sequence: CASSPNTGPGANVLTF.

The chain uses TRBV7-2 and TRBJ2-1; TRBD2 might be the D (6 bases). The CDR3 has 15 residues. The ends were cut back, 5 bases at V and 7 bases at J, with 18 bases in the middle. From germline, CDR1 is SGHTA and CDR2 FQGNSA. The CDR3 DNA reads TGTGCCAGCAGCGGGCCCGGGACTCAAACTAATGAGCAGTTCTTC. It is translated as CASSGPGTQTNEQFF.

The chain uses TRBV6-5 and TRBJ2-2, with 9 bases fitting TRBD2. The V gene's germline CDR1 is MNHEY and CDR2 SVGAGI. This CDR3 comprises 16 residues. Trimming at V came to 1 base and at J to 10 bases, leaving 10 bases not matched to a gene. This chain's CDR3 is CASSYFRASGKTELFF. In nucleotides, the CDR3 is TGTGCCAGCAGTTACTTTCGGGCTAGCGGGAAAACGGAGCTGTTTTTT.

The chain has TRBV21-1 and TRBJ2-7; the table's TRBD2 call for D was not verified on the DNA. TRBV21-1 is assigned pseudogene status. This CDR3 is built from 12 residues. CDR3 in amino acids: CASSKTSYEQYF. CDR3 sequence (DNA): TGTGCCAGCAGCAAAACTAGCTACGAGCAGTACTTC.

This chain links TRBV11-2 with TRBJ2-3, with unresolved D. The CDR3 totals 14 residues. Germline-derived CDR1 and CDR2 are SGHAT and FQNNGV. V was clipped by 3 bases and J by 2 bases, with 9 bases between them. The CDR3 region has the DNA TGTGCCAGCAGCTTCCCCGCGCCCACAGATACGCAGTATTTT. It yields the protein CASSFPAPTDTQYF.

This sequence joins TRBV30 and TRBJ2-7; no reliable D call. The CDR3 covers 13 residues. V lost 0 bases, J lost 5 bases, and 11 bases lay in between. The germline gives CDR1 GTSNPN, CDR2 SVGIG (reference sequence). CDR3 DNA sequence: TGTGCCTGGAGTGTTCCTTTGGCAAACGAGCAGTACTTC. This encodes CAWSVPLANEQYF.

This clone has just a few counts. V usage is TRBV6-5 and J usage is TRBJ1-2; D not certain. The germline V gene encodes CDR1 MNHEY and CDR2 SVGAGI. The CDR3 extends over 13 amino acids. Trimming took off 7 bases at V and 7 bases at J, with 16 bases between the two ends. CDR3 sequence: CASTMWWGSGYTF. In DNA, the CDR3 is TGTGCCAGCACCATGTGGTGGGGATCTGGCTACACCTTC.

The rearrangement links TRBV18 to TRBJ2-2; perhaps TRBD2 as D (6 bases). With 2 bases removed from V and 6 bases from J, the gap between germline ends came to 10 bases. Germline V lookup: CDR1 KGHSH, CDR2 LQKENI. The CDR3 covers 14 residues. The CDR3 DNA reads TGTGCCAGCTCACCAATGGAGGGCTCCGGGGAGCTGTTTTTT. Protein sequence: CASSPMEGSGELFF.

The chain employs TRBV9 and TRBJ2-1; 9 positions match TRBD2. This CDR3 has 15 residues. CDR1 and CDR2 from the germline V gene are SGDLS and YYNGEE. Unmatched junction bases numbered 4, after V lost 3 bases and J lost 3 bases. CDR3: CASSAGLASYNEQFF. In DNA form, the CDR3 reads TGTGCCAGCAGCGCCGGACTAGCGAGCTACAATGAGCAGTTCTTC.

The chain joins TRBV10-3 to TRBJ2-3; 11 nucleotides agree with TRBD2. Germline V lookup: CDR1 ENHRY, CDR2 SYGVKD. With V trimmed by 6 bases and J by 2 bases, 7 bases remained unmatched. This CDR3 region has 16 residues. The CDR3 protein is CAISAGLAGITDTQYF. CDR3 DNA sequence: TGTGCCATCAGCGCAGGACTAGCGGGTATCACAGATACGCAGTATTTT.

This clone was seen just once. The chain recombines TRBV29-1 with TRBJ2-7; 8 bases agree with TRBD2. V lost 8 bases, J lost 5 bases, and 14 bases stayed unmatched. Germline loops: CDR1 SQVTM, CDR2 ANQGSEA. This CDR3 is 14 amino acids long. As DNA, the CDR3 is TGCAGCTACGCGGCGAGCGGGAGAGTGAACGAGCAGTACTTC. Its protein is CSYAASGRVNEQYF.

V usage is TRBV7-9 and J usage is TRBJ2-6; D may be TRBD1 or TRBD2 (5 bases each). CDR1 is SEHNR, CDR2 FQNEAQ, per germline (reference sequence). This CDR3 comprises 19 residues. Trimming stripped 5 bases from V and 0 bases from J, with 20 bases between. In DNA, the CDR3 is TGTGCCAGCAGCCGGGGTAGCAGGACAATACTCTCTGGGGCCAACGTCCTGACTTTC. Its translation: CASSRGSRTILSGANVLTF. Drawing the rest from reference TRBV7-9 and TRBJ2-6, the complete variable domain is DTGVSQNPRHKITKRGQNVTFRCDPISEHNRLYWYRQTLGQGPEFLTYFQNEAQLEKSRLLSDRFSAERPKGSFSTLEIQRTEQGDSAMYLCASSRGSRTILSGANVLTFGAGSRLTVL.

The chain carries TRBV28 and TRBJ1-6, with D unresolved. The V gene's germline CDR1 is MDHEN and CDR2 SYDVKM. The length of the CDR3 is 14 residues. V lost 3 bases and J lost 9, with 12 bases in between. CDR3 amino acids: CASSFYHIGSPLHF. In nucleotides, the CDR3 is TGTGCCAGCAGTTTCTATCATATAGGTTCACCCCTCCACTTT.

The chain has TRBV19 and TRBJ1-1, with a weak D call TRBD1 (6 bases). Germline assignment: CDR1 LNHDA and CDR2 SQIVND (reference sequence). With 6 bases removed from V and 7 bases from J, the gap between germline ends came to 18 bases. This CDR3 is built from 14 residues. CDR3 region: CASRPTGSGFEAFF. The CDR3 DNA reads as TGTGCCAGTAGACCAACAGGGTCTGGGTTTGAAGCTTTCTTT.

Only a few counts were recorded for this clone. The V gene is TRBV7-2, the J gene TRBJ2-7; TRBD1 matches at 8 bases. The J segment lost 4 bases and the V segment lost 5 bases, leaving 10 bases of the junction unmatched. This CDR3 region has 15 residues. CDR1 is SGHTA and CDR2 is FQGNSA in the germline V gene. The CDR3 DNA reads TGTGCCAGCAGCACGAGGGGGACAGGATCATACGAGCAGTACTTC. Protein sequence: CASSTRGTGSYEQYF.